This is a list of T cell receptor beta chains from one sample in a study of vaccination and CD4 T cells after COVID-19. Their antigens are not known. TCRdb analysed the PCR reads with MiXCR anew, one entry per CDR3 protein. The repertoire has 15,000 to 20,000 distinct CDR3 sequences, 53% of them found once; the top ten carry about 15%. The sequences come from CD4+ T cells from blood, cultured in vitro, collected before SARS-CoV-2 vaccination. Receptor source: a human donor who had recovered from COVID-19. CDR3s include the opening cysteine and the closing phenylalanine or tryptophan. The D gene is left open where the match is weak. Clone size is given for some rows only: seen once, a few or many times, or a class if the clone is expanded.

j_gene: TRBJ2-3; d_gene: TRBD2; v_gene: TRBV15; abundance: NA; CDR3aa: CATRTRGGLATDTQYF; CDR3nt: TGTGCCACCAGGACGAGGGGGGGACTAGCGACAGATACGCAGTATTTT
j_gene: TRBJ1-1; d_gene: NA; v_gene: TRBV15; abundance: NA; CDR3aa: CATSRVRGILNTEAFF; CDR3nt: TGTGCCACCAGCAGAGTGCGGGGGATACTGAACACTGAAGCTTTCTTT
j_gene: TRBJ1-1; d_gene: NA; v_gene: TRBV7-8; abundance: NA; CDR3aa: CASSTLRGGNTEAFF; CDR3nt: TGTGCCAGCAGCACCCTTCGGGGCGGGAACACTGAAGCTTTCTTT
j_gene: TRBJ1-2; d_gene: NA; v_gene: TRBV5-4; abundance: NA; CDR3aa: CASSSPGAGGGYTF; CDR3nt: TGTGCCAGCAGCTCCCCAGGGGCCGGGGGTGGCTACACCTTC
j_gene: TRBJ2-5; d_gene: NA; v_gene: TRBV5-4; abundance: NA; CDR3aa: CASSLAGLQGQETQYF; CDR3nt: TGTGCCAGCAGCTTGGCCGGTCTGCAGGGCCAAGAGACCCAGTACTTC
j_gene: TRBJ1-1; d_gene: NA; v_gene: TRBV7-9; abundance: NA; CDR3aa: CASSPTMQVLVTEAFF; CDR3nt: TGTGCCAGCAGCCCTACTATGCAGGTCTTGGTCACTGAAGCTTTCTTT
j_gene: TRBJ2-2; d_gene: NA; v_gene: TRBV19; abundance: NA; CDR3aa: CASSITGRGTGELFF; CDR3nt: TGTGCCAGTAGTATCACCGGGCGGGGCACCGGGGAGCTGTTTTTT
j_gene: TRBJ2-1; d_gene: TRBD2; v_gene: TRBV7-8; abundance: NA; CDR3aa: CASSRAGRGEQFF; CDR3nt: TGTGCCAGCAGCCGAGCGGGAAGAGGGGAGCAGTTCTTC
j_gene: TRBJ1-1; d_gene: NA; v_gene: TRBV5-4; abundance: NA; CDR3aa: CASSRGGAEAFF; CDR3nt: TGTGCCAGCAGCCGTGGGGGCGCTGAAGCTTTCTTT
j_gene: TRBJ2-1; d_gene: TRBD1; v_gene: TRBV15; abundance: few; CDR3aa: CATSRDGTGGRYEQFF; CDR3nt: TGTGCCACCAGCAGAGATGGGACAGGGGGCAGATATGAGCAGTTCTTC
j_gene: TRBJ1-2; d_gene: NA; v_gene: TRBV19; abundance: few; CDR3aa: CASSIDGLYGYTF; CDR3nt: TGTGCCAGTAGTATAGACGGCCTCTATGGCTACACCTTC
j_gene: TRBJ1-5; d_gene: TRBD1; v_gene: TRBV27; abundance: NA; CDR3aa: CASSLRGDRGPGNQPQHF; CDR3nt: TGTGCCAGCAGTTTAAGAGGCGACAGGGGCCCAGGGAATCAGCCCCAGCATTTT
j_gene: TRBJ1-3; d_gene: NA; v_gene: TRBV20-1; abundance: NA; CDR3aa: CSAPAGAGNTIYF; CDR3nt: TGCAGTGCCCCCGCGGGGGCTGGAAACACCATATATTTT
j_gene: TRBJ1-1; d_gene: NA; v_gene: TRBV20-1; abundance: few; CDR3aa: CSASPGNLNTEAFF; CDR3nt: TGCAGTGCTAGTCCAGGAAACCTGAACACTGAAGCTTTCTTT
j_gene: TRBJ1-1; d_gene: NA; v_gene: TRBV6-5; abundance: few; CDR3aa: CASSYRTEAFF; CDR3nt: TGTGCCAGCAGTTACCGTACCGAAGCTTTCTTT
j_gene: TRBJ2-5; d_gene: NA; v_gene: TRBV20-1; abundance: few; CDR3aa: CSAPAGAGETQYF; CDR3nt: TGCAGTGCTCCCGCGGGGGCCGGGGAGACCCAGTACTTC
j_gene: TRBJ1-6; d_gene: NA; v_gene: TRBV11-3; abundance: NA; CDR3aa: CASSLSRFNSPLHF; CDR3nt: TGTGCCAGCAGCTTATCTAGGTTCAATTCACCCCTCCACTTT
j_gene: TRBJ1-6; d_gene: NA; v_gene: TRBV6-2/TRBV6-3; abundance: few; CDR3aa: CASSSDPRDLALHF; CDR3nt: TGTGCCAGCAGTTCCGACCCCAGGGACCTAGCCCTCCACTTT
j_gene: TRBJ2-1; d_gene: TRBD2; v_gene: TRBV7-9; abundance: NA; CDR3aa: CASSPFWSGGGNSEQFF; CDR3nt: TGTGCCAGCAGCCCCTTTTGGAGCGGGGGCGGAAATAGTGAGCAGTTCTTC
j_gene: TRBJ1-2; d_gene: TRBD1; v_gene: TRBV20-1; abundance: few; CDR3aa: CSAREFGFQGRDRRIYGYTF; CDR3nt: TGCAGTGCTAGAGAGTTCGGTTTCCAGGGTCGGGACAGAAGGATCTATGGCTACACCTTC
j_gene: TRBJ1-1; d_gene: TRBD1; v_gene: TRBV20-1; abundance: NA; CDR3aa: CSTGQGAGGTEAFF; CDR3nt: TGCAGTACCGGACAGGGGGCGGGAGGCACTGAAGCTTTCTTT
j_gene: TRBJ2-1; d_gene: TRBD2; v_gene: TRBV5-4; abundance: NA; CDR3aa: CASSSGSGRANNEQFF; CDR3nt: TGTGCCAGCAGCTCCGGGAGCGGGAGGGCAAACAATGAGCAGTTCTTC
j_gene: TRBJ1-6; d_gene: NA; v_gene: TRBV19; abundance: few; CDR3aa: CASSPPGWALHF; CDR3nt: TGTGCCAGTAGCCCCCCTGGGTGGGCCCTCCACTTT
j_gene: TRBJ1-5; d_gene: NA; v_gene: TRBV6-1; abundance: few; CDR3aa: CASSANKYQPQHF; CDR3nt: TGTGCCAGCAGTGCGAATAAGTATCAGCCCCAGCATTTT
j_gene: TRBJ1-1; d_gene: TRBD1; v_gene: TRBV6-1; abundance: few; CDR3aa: CASRRSGQASPEAFF; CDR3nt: TGTGCCAGCAGGCGATCCGGACAGGCCTCCCCTGAAGCTTTCTTT
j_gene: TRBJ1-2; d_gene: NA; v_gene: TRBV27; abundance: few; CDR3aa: CASSVRGGFYGYTF; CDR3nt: TGTGCCAGCAGTGTCCGGGGGGGGTTCTATGGCTACACCTTC
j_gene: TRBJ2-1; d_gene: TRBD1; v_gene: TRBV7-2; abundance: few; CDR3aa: CASSLARGGSDEQFF; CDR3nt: TGTGCCAGCAGCTTAGCCAGAGGGGGCAGCGATGAGCAGTTCTTC
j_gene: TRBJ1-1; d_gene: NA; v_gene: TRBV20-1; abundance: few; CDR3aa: CSARSIMNTEAFF; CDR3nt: TGCAGTGCTAGGAGTATCATGAACACTGAAGCTTTCTTT
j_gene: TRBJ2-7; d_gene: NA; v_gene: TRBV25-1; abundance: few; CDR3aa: CASSPLDSYEQYF; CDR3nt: TGTGCCAGCAGTCCCCTCGACTCCTACGAGCAGTACTTC
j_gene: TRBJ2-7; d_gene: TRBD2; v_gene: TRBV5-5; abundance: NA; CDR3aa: CASTTQAGGPYEQYF; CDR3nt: TGTGCCAGCACCACCCAAGCGGGAGGGCCCTACGAGCAGTACTTC
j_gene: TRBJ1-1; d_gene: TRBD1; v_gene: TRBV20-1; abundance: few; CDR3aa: CSATDRGRNTEAFF; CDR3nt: TGCAGTGCTACGGACAGGGGGCGGAACACTGAAGCTTTCTTT
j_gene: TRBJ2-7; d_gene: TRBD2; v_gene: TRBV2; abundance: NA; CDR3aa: CASSLSLAGAGEQYF; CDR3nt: TGTGCCAGCAGCCTGAGTCTAGCGGGAGCCGGCGAGCAGTACTTC
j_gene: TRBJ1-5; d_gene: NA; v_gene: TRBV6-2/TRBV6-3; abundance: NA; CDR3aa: CASRAPFEPQHF; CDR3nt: TGTGCCAGCAGGGCCCCATTTGAGCCCCAGCATTTT
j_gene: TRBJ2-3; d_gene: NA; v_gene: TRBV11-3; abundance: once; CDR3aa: CASSLHTDTQYF; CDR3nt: TGTGCCAGCAGCTTACACACAGATACGCAGTATTTT
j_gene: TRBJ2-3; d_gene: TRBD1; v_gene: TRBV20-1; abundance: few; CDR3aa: CSASTGGVSTDTQYF; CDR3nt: TGCAGTGCTTCTACAGGGGGTGTTAGCACAGATACGCAGTATTTT
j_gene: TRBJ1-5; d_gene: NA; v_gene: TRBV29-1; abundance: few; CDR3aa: CSVEIGDNQPQHF; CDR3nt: TGCAGCGTTGAAATAGGGGACAATCAGCCCCAGCATTTT
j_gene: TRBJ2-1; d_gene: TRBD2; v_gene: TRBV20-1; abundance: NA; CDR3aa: CSARTSGRKNEQFF; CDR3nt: TGCAGTGCTAGGACTAGCGGGAGGAAGAATGAGCAGTTCTTC
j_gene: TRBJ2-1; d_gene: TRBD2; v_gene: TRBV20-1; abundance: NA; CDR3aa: CSAPNPGTSGRHEQFF; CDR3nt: TGCAGTGCTCCCAACCCAGGGACTAGCGGGAGGCATGAGCAGTTCTTC
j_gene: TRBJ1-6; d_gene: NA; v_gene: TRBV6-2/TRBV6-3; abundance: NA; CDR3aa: CASSSTFLGVNSPLHF; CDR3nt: TGTGCCAGCAGTTCGACATTTCTTGGGGTGAATTCACCCCTCCACTTT
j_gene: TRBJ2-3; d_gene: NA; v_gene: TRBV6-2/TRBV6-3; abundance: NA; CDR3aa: CASRSSRGWGTQYF; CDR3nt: TGTGCCAGCAGATCCAGCCGGGGTTGGGGTACGCAGTATTTT
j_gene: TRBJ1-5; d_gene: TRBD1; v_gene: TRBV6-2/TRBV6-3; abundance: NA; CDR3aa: CASSQRGRGNQPQHF; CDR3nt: TGTGCCAGCAGTCAAAGGGGGCGAGGCAATCAGCCCCAGCATTTT
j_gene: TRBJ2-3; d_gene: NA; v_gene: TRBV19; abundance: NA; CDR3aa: CASSIGNIDTQYF; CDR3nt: TGTGCCAGTAGTATAGGGAACATTGATACGCAGTATTTT
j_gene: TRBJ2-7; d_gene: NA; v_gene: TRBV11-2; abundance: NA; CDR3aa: CASSLSSPYEQYF; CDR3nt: TGTGCCAGCAGCCTTAGTTCCCCCTACGAGCAGTACTTC
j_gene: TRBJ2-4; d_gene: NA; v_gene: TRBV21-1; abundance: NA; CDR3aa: CARLAGGWGNIQYF; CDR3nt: TGTGCCAGGTTAGCGGGAGGGTGGGGGAACATTCAGTACTTC
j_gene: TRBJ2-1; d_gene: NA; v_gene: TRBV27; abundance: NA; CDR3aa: CASSLGGGISNNEQFF; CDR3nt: TGTGCCAGCAGTTTGGGAGGCGGGATCTCAAACAATGAGCAGTTCTTC
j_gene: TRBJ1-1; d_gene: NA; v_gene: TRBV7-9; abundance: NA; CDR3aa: CASSSLRPKNTEAFF; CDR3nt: TGTGCCAGCAGCTCCCTCCGCCCGAAGAACACTGAAGCTTTCTTT
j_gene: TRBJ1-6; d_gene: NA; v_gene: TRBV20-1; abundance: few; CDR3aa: CSARDHGGNNSPLHF; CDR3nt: TGCAGTGCTAGAGATCACGGAGGGAATAATTCACCCCTCCACTTT
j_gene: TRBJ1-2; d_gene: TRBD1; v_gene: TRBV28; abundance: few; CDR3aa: CASRAQGGYGYTF; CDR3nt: TGTGCCAGCAGGGCTCAGGGGGGCTATGGCTACACCTTC
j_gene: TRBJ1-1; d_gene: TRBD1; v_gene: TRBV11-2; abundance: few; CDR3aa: CASSLKGQARAEAFF; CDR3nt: TGTGCCAGCAGCTTAAAGGGACAGGCACGAGCTGAAGCTTTCTTT
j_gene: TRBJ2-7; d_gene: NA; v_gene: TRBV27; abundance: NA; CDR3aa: CASSLSPPNEQYF; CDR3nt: TGTGCCAGCAGTTTATCCCCCCCGAACGAGCAGTACTTC
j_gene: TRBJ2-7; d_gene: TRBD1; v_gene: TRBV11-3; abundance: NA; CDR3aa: CASSPRDSSYEQYF; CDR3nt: TGTGCCAGCAGCCCCCGGGACAGCTCCTACGAGCAGTACTTC
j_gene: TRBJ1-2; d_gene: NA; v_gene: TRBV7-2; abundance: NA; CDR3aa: CASSISGTSENGYTF; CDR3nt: TGTGCCAGCAGCATATCCGGGACGAGCGAAAATGGCTACACCTTC
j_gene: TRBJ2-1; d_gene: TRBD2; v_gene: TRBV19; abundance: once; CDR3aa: CASSSRTSGNSYNEQFF; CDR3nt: TGTGCCAGTAGTTCAAGGACTAGCGGGAACTCCTACAATGAGCAGTTCTTC
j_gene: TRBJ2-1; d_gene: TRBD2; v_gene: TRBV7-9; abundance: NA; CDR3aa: CASSLGWLAGPYNEQFF; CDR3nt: TGTGCCAGCAGCTTAGGGTGGCTAGCGGGCCCCTACAATGAGCAGTTCTTC